The entry below gives a single T cell receptor beta chain sequence along with its context. This CDR3 contains 14 residues. Per the germline V gene, CDR1 is SGHNT and CDR2 is YYREEE (reference sequence). Trimming removed 4 bases at V and 2 bases at J, with 11 bases between. The sample originates from a study of T cell changes during pregnancy in multiple sclerosis. TCRdb's copy holds only in-frame clones and misses some; the assay was immunoSEQ multiplex PCR. The top ten clones hold 0.37% of a sample with 45,000 to 50,000 clones, around nine tenths of them seen once. The sample consisted of CD4+ T cells from peripheral blood mononuclear cells, taken in the second trimester of pregnancy. The gene calls are TRBV5-4 and TRBJ2-3; D perhaps matches TRBD1 (6 bases). The TCR was taken from a female donor in good health, enrolled as a control in a pregnancy study. CDR3 amino acids: CASSLWTVTDTQYF. CDR3 DNA sequence: TGTGCCAGCAGCCTATGGACAGTCACAGATACGCAGTATTTT.